This T cell receptor (beta chain) was sequenced in a study of blood T cell repertoires in COVID-19. This CDR3 is 16 amino acids long. V lost 0 bases, J lost 5 bases, and 9 bases stayed unmatched. The germline V gene has CDR1 MNHNY and CDR2 SVGAGI (reference sequence). TCRdb's copy holds only in-frame clones and misses some; the assay was immunoSEQ multiplex PCR. The repertoire holds 120,000 to 150,000 clones, with 80% to 90% as singletons. The chain uses TRBV6-6 and TRBJ2-7, with 8 bases matching TRBD1. Specimen: peripheral blood. This sequence originates from a woman in her forties or fifties in a cohort sampled during active or convalescent COVID-19. The DNA for the CDR3 is TGTGCCAGCAGTTACTCTGCACAGGGGGACCGGAACGAGCAGTACTTC. Translation gives CASSYSAQGDRNEQYF.